The clone carrying this TCR beta chain was found once. In the PCR, 60 Vbeta and 13 Jbeta primers were used. Some clones are missing from TCRdb's copy, which holds only in-frame ones; the method was immunoSEQ multiplex PCR. The sample lists some 85,000 clones, over 60% occurring once. The data derive from a study of cytomegalovirus exposure and HLA in healthy donors. In germline, CDR1 is KGHSH, CDR2 LQKENI. The V and J ends lost 1 base and 4 bases respectively, with 12 bases between them. The CDR3 has 15 amino acids. The clonotype comes from a woman between 40 and 50 years old in good health and CMV-seropositive. The V and J genes are TRBV18 and TRBJ2-3, with D maybe TRBD1 (5 bases). The specimen was PBMCs. CDR3 coding DNA: TGTGCCAGCTCACCACGCCAGGGTTACTCAGATACGCAGTATTTT. Translated: CASSPRQGYSDTQYF.